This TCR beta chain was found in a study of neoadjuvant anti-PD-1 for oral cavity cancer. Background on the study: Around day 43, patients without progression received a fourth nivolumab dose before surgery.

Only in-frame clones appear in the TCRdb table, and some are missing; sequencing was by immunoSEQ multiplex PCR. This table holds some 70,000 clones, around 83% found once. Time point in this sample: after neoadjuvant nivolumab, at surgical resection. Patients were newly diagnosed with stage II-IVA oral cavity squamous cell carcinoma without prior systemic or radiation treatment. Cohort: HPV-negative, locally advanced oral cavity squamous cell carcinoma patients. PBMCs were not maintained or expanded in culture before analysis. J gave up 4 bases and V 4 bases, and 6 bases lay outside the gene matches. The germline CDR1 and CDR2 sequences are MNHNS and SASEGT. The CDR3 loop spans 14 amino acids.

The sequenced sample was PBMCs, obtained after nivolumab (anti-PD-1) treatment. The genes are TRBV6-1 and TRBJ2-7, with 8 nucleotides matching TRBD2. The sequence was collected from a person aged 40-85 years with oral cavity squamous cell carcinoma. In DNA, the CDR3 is TGTGCCAGCAGTGCCAAGCGGGAGAGTTACGAGCAGTACTTC. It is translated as CASSAKRESYEQYF.